This TCR beta chain was observed in a study of T cell responses to AZD1222 COVID-19 vaccine. Timing groups of about 4 and about 12 weeks for second doses were pooled. The study's findings and limits: The span of vaccine-associated CD4 TCRs extended across spike, with dominance at 160-218 and 743-854. Only six AZD1222 recipients tested seropositive at baseline.

Looked up from germline, CDR1 is LNHNV and CDR2 is YYDKDF (reference sequence). CDR3 size: 13 residues. Concerning this clone itself: Its matching antigen is unknown. The identical CDR3 is also encoded by other nucleotide sequences in the sample.

Profiled with immunoSEQ multiplex PCR; TCRdb holds only in-frame clones, not every one. The table shows over 50,000 clones, with 81% occurring only once. This chain uses TRBV15 with TRBJ2-5, with D maybe TRBD2 (6 bases). Sequenced material: peripheral blood, taken 28 days after the second AZD1222 dose. The receptor was isolated from an adult who received the AZD1222 COVID-19 vaccine. The DNA for the CDR3 is TGTGCTACTAGCAGGTTTGGGGGGGAGACCCAGTACTTC. It encodes CATSRFGGETQYF.